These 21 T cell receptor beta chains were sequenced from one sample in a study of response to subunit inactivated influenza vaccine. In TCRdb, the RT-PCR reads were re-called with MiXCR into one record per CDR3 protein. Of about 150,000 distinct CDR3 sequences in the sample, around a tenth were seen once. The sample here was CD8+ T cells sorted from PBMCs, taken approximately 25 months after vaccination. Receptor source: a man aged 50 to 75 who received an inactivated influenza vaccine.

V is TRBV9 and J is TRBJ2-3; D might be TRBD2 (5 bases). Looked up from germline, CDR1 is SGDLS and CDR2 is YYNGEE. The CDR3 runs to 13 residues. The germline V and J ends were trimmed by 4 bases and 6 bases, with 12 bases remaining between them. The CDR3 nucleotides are TGTGCCAGCAGCCCCAGCGGTATGGATACGCAGTATTTT. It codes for CASSPSGMDTQYF.

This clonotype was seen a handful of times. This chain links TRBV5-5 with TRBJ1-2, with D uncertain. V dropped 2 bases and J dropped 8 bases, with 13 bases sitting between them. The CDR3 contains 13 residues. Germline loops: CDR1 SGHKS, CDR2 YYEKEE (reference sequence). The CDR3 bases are TGTGCCAGCAGCTTTTCGGGGTTTCACGGCTACACCTTC. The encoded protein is CASSFSGFHGYTF.

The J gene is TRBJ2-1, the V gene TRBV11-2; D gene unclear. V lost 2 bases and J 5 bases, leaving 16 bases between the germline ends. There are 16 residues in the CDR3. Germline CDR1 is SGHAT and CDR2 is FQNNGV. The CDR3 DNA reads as TGTGCCAGCAGCTTATGGATTATGGCCGGAGACAATGAGCAGTTCTTC. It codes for CASSLWIMAGDNEQFF.

CDR3 region: CATDRGGADTQYF. The CDR3 bases are TGTGCCACCGATCGAGGGGGGGCAGATACGCAGTATTTT. The rearrangement joins TRBV12-3 or TRBV12-4 to TRBJ2-3; D is perhaps TRBD2 (7 bases). This CDR3 has 13 amino acids. The V end was cut by 10 bases, the J end by 4 bases, with 15 bases between.

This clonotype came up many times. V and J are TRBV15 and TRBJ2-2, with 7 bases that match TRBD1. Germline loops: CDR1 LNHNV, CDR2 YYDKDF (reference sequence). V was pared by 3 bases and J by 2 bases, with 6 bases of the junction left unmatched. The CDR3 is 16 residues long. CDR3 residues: CATSRRDSSNTGELFF. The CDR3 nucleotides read TGTGCCACCAGCAGGAGGGACAGCTCAAACACCGGGGAGCTGTTTTTT.

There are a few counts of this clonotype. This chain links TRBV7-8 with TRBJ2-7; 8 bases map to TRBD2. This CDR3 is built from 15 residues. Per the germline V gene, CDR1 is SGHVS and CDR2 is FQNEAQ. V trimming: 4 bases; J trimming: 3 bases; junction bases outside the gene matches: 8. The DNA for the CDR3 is TGTGCCAGCAGCTCCTTGGGGAGCGGGAGCTACGAGCAGTACTTC. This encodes CASSSLGSGSYEQYF. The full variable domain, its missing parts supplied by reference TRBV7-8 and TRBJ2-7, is GAGVSQSPRYKVAKRGQDVALRCDPISGHVSLFWYQQALGQGPEFLTYFQNEAQLDKSGLPSDRFFAERPEGSVSTLKIQRTQQEDSAVYLCASSSLGSGSYEQYFGPGTRLTVT.

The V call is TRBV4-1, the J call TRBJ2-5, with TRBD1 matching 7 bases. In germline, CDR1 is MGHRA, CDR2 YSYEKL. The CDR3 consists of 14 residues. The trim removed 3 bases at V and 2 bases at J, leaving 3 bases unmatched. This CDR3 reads CASSHTTGQETQYF. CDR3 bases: TGCGCCAGCAGCCATACGACAGGGCAAGAGACCCAGTACTTC.

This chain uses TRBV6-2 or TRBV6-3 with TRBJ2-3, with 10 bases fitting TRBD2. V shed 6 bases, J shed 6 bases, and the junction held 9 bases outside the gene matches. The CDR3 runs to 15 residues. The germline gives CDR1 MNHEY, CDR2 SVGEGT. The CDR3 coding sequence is TGTGCCAGCAGCCTGCCAGCGGGAGGGCCGGATACGCAGTATTTT. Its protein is CASSLPAGGPDTQYF.

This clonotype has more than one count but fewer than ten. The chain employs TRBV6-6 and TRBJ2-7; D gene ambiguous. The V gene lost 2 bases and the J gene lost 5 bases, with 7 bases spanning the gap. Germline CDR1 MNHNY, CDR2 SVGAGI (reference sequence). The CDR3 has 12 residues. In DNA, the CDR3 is TGTGCCAGCAGTTACGATCTTCACGAGCAGTACTTC. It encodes CASSYDLHEQYF.

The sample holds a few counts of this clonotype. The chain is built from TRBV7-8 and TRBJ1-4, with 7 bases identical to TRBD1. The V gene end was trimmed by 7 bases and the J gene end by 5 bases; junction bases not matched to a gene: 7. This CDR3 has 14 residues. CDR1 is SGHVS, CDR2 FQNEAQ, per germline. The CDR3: CASNRGQQNEKLFF. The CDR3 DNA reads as TGTGCCAGCAACAGGGGACAGCAGAATGAAAAACTGTTTTTT.

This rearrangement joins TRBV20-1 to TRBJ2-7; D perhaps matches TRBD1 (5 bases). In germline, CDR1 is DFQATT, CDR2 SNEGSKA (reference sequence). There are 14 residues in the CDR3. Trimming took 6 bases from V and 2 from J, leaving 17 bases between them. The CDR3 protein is CSAPGSGNAYEQYF. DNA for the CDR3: TGCAGTGCCCCCGGGTCAGGGAACGCCTACGAGCAGTACTTC.

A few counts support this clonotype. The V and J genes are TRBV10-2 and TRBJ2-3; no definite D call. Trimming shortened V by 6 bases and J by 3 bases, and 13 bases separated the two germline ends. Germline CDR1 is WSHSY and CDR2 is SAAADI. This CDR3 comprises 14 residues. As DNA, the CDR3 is TGCGCCAGCAGCGAAAGAGTAGGGACAGATACGCAGTATTTT. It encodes CASSERVGTDTQYF.

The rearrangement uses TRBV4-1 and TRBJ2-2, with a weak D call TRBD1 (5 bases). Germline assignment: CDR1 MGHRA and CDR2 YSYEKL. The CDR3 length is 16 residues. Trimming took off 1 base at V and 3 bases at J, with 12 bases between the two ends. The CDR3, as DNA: TGCGCCAGCAGCCAAGGGTGGGGCCCTGACACCGGGGAGCTGTTTTTT. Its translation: CASSQGWGPDTGELFF.

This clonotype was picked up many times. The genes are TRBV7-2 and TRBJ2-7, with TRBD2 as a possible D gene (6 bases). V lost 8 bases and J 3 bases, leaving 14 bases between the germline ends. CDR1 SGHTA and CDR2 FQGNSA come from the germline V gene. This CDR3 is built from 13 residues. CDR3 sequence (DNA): TGTGCCAGCTCCCGTCTCGGGAGCTACGAGCAGTACTTC. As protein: CASSRLGSYEQYF.

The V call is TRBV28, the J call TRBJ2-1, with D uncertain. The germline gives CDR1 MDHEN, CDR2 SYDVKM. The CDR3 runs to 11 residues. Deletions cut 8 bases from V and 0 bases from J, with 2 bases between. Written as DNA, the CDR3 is TGTGCCAGCGCCTCCTACAATGAGCAGTTCTTC. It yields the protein CASASYNEQFF.

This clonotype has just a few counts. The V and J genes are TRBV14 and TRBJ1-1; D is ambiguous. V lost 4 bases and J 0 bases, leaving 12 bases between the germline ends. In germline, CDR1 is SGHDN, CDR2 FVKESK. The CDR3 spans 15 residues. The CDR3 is CASSPAVGLNTEAFF. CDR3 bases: TGTGCCAGCAGCCCGGCGGTCGGATTGAACACTGAAGCTTTCTTT.

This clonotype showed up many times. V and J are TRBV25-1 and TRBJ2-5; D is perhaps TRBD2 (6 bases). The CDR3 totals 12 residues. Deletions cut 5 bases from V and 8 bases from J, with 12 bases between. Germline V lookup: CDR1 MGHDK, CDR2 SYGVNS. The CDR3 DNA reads TGTGCCAGCAGTACGGGACTTGGAACCCAGTACTTC. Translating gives CASSTGLGTQYF.

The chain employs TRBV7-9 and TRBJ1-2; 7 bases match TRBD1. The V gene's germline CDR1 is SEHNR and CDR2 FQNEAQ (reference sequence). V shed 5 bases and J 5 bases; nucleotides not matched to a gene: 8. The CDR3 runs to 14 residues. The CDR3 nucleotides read TGTGCCAGCAGCCTACCCGGCAGGGGGTATGGCTACACCTTC. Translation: CASSLPGRGYGYTF.

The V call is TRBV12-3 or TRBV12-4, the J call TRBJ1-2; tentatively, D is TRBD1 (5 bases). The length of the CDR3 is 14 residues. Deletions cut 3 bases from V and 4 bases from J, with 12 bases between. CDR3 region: CASSFGGDLYGYTF. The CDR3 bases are TGTGCCAGCAGTTTTGGAGGGGACCTCTATGGCTACACCTTC.

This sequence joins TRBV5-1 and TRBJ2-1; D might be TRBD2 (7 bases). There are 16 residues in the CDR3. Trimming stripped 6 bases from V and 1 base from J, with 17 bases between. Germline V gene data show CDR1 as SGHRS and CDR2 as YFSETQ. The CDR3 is CASTNIGGPSYNEQFF. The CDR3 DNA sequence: TGCGCCAGCACCAATATCGGGGGGCCTTCCTACAATGAGCAGTTCTTC.

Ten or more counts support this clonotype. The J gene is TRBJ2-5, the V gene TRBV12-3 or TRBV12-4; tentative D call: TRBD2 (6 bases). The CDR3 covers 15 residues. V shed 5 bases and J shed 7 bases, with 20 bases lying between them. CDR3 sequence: CASSPRDSYKGTQYF. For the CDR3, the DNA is TGTGCCAGCAGTCCCCGGGACTCCTACAAGGGGACCCAGTACTTC.